This TCR beta chain was captured by sequencing in a study of Ad26.COV2.S vaccination and SARS-CoV-2 variants. Across the whole study: Ad26.COV2.S shots went into the muscle once or twice, 56 days apart.

As for treatment: 15 to 20 received Ad26.COV2.S at low or high dose, single or two shots; 5 received placebo; per-sample allocation not given. Sampling was performed 63 days after the first vaccine or placebo injection. An Ad26 vector expressing Wuhan-strain SARS-CoV-2 spike constituted the vaccine. With 0 bases removed from V and 5 bases from J, the gap between germline ends came to 13 bases. The germline gives CDR1 SGDLS, CDR2 YYNGEE. CDR3 length: 15 amino acids. Sequenced by immunoSEQ multiplex PCR; TCRdb stores in-frame clones only, minus some. The sample lists about 400,000 clones, 83% occurring once. With respect to this clone: Its antigen is currently unknown.

Study-level results: Across vaccine and placebo recipients, the breadth of non-spike TCRs was similar. The TCR breadth and depth analyses may have understated or missed part of the total T cell responses.

The receptor comes from a person aged 18-65 years who received the Ad26.COV2.S COVID-19 vaccine or a placebo. The sequences come from peripheral blood, collected in a trial of Ad26.COV2.S vaccine versus placebo. The rearrangement uses TRBV9 and TRBJ2-3, with D maybe TRBD1 (5 bases). CDR3 in amino acids: CASSVAGRQGDTQYF. In nucleotides, the CDR3 is TGTGCCAGCAGCGTAGCTGGCAGGCAGGGAGATACGCAGTATTTT.